The 15 T cell receptor beta chains below were found in one sample sequenced in a study of chemoradiotherapy in HPV16-positive cancers. Data came from immunoSEQ multiplex PCR; TCRdb stores just in-frame clones and leaves some out. The table has roughly 34,000 clones, roughly 86% seen once. Sequencing was performed on blood, taken from a patient who underwent chemoradiotherapy. These receptors were taken from a human donor with HPV-associated anogenital cancer.

This rearrangement joins TRBV5-4 to TRBJ2-5; 8 positions agree with TRBD2. Germline values: CDR1 SGHNT, CDR2 YYREEE (reference sequence). This CDR3 spans 14 amino acids. Germline trimming cut 4 bases from V and 5 bases from J; bases unmatched to any gene: 7. The CDR3 DNA reads as TGTGCCAGCAGCCCGGGAGGGTATGGGGAGACCCAGTACTTC. Protein sequence: CASSPGGYGETQYF.

In this sample, this clone turned up once. J is TRBJ1-6 and V is TRBV6-5; 7 bases are shared with TRBD1. The germline V gene encodes CDR1 MNHEY and CDR2 SVGAGI. This CDR3 spans 15 amino acids. The ends lost 0 bases at V and 7 bases at J; junction bases unmatched: 3. The CDR3 region has the DNA TGTGCCAGCAGTTACTCCGTCAGGGGGAATTCACCCCTCCACTTT. The encoded protein is CASSYSVRGNSPLHF.

The gene calls are TRBV5-1 and TRBJ2-3, with 8 bases fitting TRBD1. The V and J ends lost 0 bases and 3 bases, in that order; junction bases with no gene match: 12. This CDR3 spans 18 amino acids. The V gene's germline CDR1 is SGHRS and CDR2 YFSETQ. Here the CDR3 reads CASSLGSGRTGRTDTQYF. The DNA of the CDR3 is TGCGCCAGCAGCTTGGGTTCGGGACGGACAGGGAGAACAGATACGCAGTATTTT. The variable domain in full, completed from reference TRBV5-1 and TRBJ2-3, reads KAGVTQTPRYLIKTRGQQVTLSCSPISGHRSVSWYQQTPGQGLQFLFEYFSETQRNKGNFPGRFSGRQFSNSRSEMNVSTLELGDSALYLCASSLGSGRTGRTDTQYFGPGTRLTVL.

This clone was detected once. J is TRBJ2-5 and V is TRBV7-9; TRBD1 agrees at 10 bases. Gene TRBJ2-7 matches the end of the DNA better, so the J call may be wrong. Germline V lookup: CDR1 SEHNR, CDR2 FQNEAQ (reference sequence). The CDR3 totals 16 residues. The CDR3 spells CASSPGTGATSYEQYF. In DNA form, the CDR3 reads TGTGCCAGCAGCCCGGGGACAGGGGCTACCTCCTACGAGCAGTACTTC.

The rearrangement links TRBV11-2 to TRBJ2-3, with D maybe TRBD2 (6 bases). CDR1 is SGHAT, CDR2 FQNNGV, per germline. This CDR3 contains 15 residues. V was pared by 3 bases and J by 1 base, with 11 bases between. The CDR3 region is CASSLWRGGTDTQYF. Written as DNA, the CDR3 is TGTGCCAGCAGCTTGTGGCGGGGAGGCACAGATACGCAGTATTTT.

This sequence joins TRBV7-2 and TRBJ1-2, with TRBD1 identical over 8 bases. Germline CDR1 is SGHTA and CDR2 is FQGNSA. J was trimmed by 1 base and V by 0 bases; bases with no gene match: 4. The CDR3 has 16 residues. The CDR3 here is CASSLAGTGLNYGYTF. The DNA for the CDR3 is TGTGCCAGCAGCTTAGCCGGGACAGGTCTTAACTATGGCTACACCTTC. Together with reference TRBV7-2 and TRBJ1-2, the CDR3 gives the full variable domain: GAGVSQSPSNKVTEKGKDVELRCDPISGHTALYWYRQSLGQGLEFLIYFQGNSAPDKSGLPSDRFSAERTGGSVSTLTIQRTQQEDSAVYLCASSLAGTGLNYGYTFGSGTRLTVV.

The rearrangement uses TRBV2 and TRBJ2-1, with TRBD1 matching 8 bases. The germline gives CDR1 SNHLY, CDR2 FYNNEI. This CDR3 is built from 15 residues. V dropped 4 bases and J dropped 6; count of bases not matched to a gene: 8. The CDR3 nucleotides are TGTGCCAGCAGTGTCTCGCAGGGGGCCCTCAATGAGCAGTTCTTC. It codes for CASSVSQGALNEQFF.

The V and J genes are TRBV5-1 and TRBJ1-1; the D gene is possibly TRBD1 (6 bases). Trimming removed 0 bases at V and 1 base at J, with 10 bases between. Germline assignment: CDR1 SGHRS and CDR2 YFSETQ. This CDR3 region has 15 residues. The DNA of the CDR3 is TGCGCCAGCAGCTTGGAGGGGGTTCCGAACACTGAAGCTTTCTTT. Translating it yields CASSLEGVPNTEAFF.

V and J are TRBV29-1 and TRBJ2-3; D not resolved. This CDR3 has 13 residues. Germline V lookup: CDR1 SQVTM, CDR2 ANQGSEA. The V gene lost 7 bases and the J gene lost 0 bases, with 11 bases spanning the gap. CDR3 nucleotides: TGCAGCGCCCGGCCCCCTAGCACAGATACGCAGTATTTT. Protein sequence: CSARPPSTDTQYF.

This clone showed up just once. This chain links TRBV10-1 with TRBJ2-7; 11 bases agree with TRBD2. V lost 4 bases and J lost 1; bases outside the gene matches: 9. Looked up from germline, CDR1 is WNHNN and CDR2 is SYGVQD (reference sequence). This CDR3 has 17 amino acids. The CDR3 bases are TGCGCCAGCAGTGGGAAGACTAGCGGGGATTTTTCCTACGAGCAGTACTTC. As protein: CASSGKTSGDFSYEQYF.

The chain combines TRBV5-4 with TRBJ1-6, with 12 bases identical to TRBD1. The germline CDR1 and CDR2 sequences are SGHNT and YYREEE (reference sequence). With V trimmed by 1 base and J by 9 bases, 11 bases remained unmatched. The CDR3 sequence is 18 residues long. The DNA of the CDR3 is TGTGCCAGCAGCTTGTCGGGGACAGGGGGCTCAAAGGGTTCACCCCTCCACTTT. Its translation: CASSLSGTGGSKGSPLHF.

DNA of the CDR3: TGTGCCAGCAGCTCCGGACAGGGGTGGGCTGAAGCTTTCTTT. It codes for CASSSGQGWAEAFF. V gene TRBV11-2 combines with J gene TRBJ1-1; TRBD1 matches 9 bases. CDR1 is SGHAT and CDR2 is FQNNGV in the germline V gene. Losses at the gene ends were 4 bases for V and 6 bases for J; bases not matched to a gene: 6. The CDR3 runs to 14 residues.

The chain has TRBV4-3 and TRBJ2-3, with TRBD2 matching over 7 bases. The germline gives CDR1 LGHNA, CDR2 YSLEER. This CDR3 is built from 17 residues. The V gene end was trimmed by 0 bases and the J gene end by 2 bases; junction bases not matched to a gene: 8. The CDR3 region has the DNA TGCGCCAGCAGCCAAGAGAAAGGCGGGGGTCCCACAGATACGCAGTATTTT. Translation gives CASSQEKGGGPTDTQYF.

V usage is TRBV18 and J usage is TRBJ2-5; a weak D match, TRBD2 (6 bases). The CDR3 is 13 amino acids. Germline CDR1 and CDR2: KGHSH and LQKENI. Trimming cost V 6 bases and J 2 bases, with 10 bases left between them. CDR3 in DNA: TGTGCCAGCTCCGAGGGGAGGCAAGAGACCCAGTACTTC. It encodes CASSEGRQETQYF.

V is TRBV18 and J is TRBJ2-5; 10 positions agree with TRBD1. Germline V gene sequence: CDR1 KGHSH, CDR2 LQKENI. J lost 5 bases, V lost 3 bases, and 9 bases had no gene match. This CDR3 spans 16 amino acids. The chain's CDR3 is CASSPRDRGIGETQYF. For the CDR3, the DNA is TGTGCCAGCTCACCTCGGGACAGGGGTATTGGGGAGACCCAGTACTTC. Complete variable domain (other parts from reference TRBV18 and TRBJ2-5): NAGVMQNPRHLVRRRGQEARLRCSPMKGHSHVYWYRQLPEEGLKFMVYLQKENIIDESGMPKERFSAEFPKEGPSILRIQQVVRGDSAAYFCASSPRDRGIGETQYFGPGTRLLVL.